These 29 T cell receptor beta chains were sequenced from one sample in a study of T-cell memory formation after mild COVID-19. TCRdb processed the 5' RACE reads anew with MiXCR; each CDR3 protein has one entry. The sample lists 200,000 to 300,000 distinct CDR3 sequences, roughly 10% occurring once. What was sequenced was PBMCs or a T cell subset sorted from them (not recorded which). The receptors were sampled from a man younger than 30 who had mild COVID-19 (a few samples of this study predate the infection). Cell type and time point are not known.

Only a few counts were recorded for this clonotype. The chain recombines TRBV4-3 with TRBJ2-7, with D possibly being TRBD1 (6 bases). The germline V gene has CDR1 LGHNA and CDR2 YSLEER. Trimming took 0 bases from V and 5 from J, leaving 14 bases between them. The CDR3 runs 15 residues. The CDR3 region is CASSQDYRDIHEQYF. For the CDR3, the DNA is TGCGCCAGCAGCCAAGACTACCGGGACATCCACGAGCAGTACTTC.

This clonotype turned up a few times. The CDR3 coding sequence is TGTGCCAGCAGTTACTCCCTGGCCTCTGGAAACACCATATATTTT. This translates into CASSYSLASGNTIYF. The chain joins TRBV6-5 to TRBJ1-3; D unresolved. CDR1 and CDR2 from the germline V gene are MNHEY and SVGAGI. Trimming took 0 bases from V and 0 from J, leaving 6 bases between them. The CDR3 extends over 15 amino acids.

This clonotype was counted between two and nine times. The chain uses TRBV7-2 and TRBJ1-2; TRBD1 is a possible D gene (6 bases). The V gene lost 7 bases and the J gene lost 4 bases, with 19 bases spanning the gap. Germline-derived CDR1 and CDR2 are SGHTA and FQGNSA. This CDR3 has 15 amino acids. The CDR3: CASTYGGGWFYGYTF. The CDR3 coding sequence is TGTGCCAGCACTTACGGGGGGGGCTGGTTCTATGGCTACACCTTC. Combining the CDR3 with reference TRBV7-2 and TRBJ1-2 gives the whole variable domain GAGVSQSPSNKVTEKGKDVELRCDPISGHTALYWYRQSLGQGLEFLIYFQGNSAPDKSGLPSDRFSAERTGGSVSTLTIQRTQQEDSAVYLCASTYGGGWFYGYTFGSGTRLTVV.

Only a few counts were recorded for this clonotype. The V gene is TRBV7-7, the J gene TRBJ2-3; possibly TRBD1 for D (8 bases). This CDR3 is 16 amino acids long. Trimming stripped 6 bases from V and 3 bases from J, with 19 bases between. The V gene's germline CDR1 is SSHAT and CDR2 FNYEAQ (reference sequence). CDR3 in amino acids: CASRNQGAGGTDTQYF. In DNA form, the CDR3 reads TGTGCCAGCAGAAATCAGGGGGCCGGGGGGACAGATACGCAGTATTTT. The whole variable domain, remainder taken from reference TRBV7-7 and TRBJ2-3, is GAGVSQSPRYKVTKRGQDVTLRCDPISSHATLYWYQQALGQGPEFLTYFNYEAQPDKSGLPSDRFSAERPEGSISTLTIQRTEQRDSAMYRCASRNQGAGGTDTQYFGPGTRLTVL.

This clonotype was detected ten times or more. V and J are TRBV5-1 and TRBJ2-3, with TRBD1 identical over 7 bases. The CDR3 consists of 16 residues. Trimming cost V 4 bases and J 4 bases; bases outside gene matches: 12. Germline CDR1 SGHRS, CDR2 YFSETQ. The CDR3 here is CASSRTGDGIADTQYF. The CDR3 region has the DNA TGCGCCAGCAGCCGCACAGGGGACGGTATCGCAGATACGCAGTATTTT.

The chain uses TRBV11-3 and TRBJ2-5; 7 bases align to TRBD1. The length of the CDR3 is 14 residues. V lost 5 bases to trimming and J lost 3 bases; unmatched junction nucleotides: 6. Germline CDR1 is SGHNT and CDR2 is YENEEA. The CDR3 bases are TGTGCCAGCAGCCCAGGGACAGCTAAAGAGACCCAGTACTTC. Encoded protein: CASSPGTAKETQYF. The full variable domain, in which reference TRBV11-3 and TRBJ2-5 provide the parts outside the CDR3, is EAGVVQSPRYKIIEKKQPVAFWCNPISGHNTLYWYLQNLGQGPELLIRYENEEAVDDSQLPKDRFSAERLKGVDSTLKIQPAELGDSAVYLCASSPGTAKETQYFGPGTRLLVL.

This chain links TRBV5-6 with TRBJ2-1; D remains ambiguous. This CDR3 spans 15 amino acids. Trimming took off 4 bases at V and 2 bases at J, with 13 bases between the two ends. From germline, CDR1 is SGHDT and CDR2 YYEEEE. CDR3 in amino acids: CASSAGYPTYNEQFF. Written as DNA, the CDR3 is TGTGCCAGCAGCGCCGGTTATCCCACCTACAATGAGCAGTTCTTC.

The table lists this clonotype with a few counts. The chain's CDR3 is CSAQTSGGANEQFF. The CDR3 region has the DNA TGCAGCGCCCAGACTAGCGGGGGGGCAAATGAGCAGTTCTTC. The chain is built from TRBV29-1 and TRBJ2-1, with TRBD2 matching over 14 bases. CDR1 is SQVTM, CDR2 ANQGSEA, per germline. J was trimmed by 7 bases and V by 7 bases; bases with no gene match: 6. The length of the CDR3 is 14 residues.

J is TRBJ2-5 and V is TRBV6-2 or TRBV6-3; D call uncertain. V was trimmed by 5 bases and J by 5 bases, leaving 15 bases between them. The germline gives CDR1 MNHEY, CDR2 SVGEGT. This CDR3 contains 14 residues. The CDR3 spells CASSHPGWAETQYF. The CDR3 DNA reads as TGTGCCAGCAGTCACCCCGGCTGGGCGGAGACCCAGTACTTC.

The V gene is TRBV10-1, the J gene TRBJ2-7, with D perhaps matching TRBD1 (7 bases). The CDR3 contains 15 residues. From germline, CDR1 is WNHNN and CDR2 SYGVQD (reference sequence). Trimming removed 0 bases from V and 3 bases from J, with 12 bases in between. DNA for the CDR3: TGCGCCAGCAGTGAGTCCGTTCAGGGGGGCTACGAGCAGTACTTC. Translated: CASSESVQGGYEQYF.

CDR3 amino acids: CASSIGGASYEQYF. For the CDR3, the DNA is TGTGCCAGTAGTATAGGCGGGGCATCCTACGAGCAGTACTTC. The chain has TRBV19 and TRBJ2-7; a possible D gene is TRBD2 (6 bases). The CDR3 loop spans 14 amino acids. Between the trimmed V and J ends, which lost 1 base and 1 base, there was a span of 8 bases. The germline V gene encodes CDR1 LNHDA and CDR2 SQIVND (reference sequence).

This clonotype was detected a few times. This chain connects TRBV6-2 or TRBV6-3 to TRBJ1-1; 9 bases fit TRBD1. The V and J ends lost 2 bases and 1 base, in that order; junction bases with no gene match: 11. The germline gives CDR1 MNHEY, CDR2 SVGEGT. The CDR3 covers 18 residues. CDR3 loop: CASSYVIGTGLGNTEAFF. The CDR3 coding sequence is TGTGCCAGCAGTTACGTGATTGGGACAGGGTTGGGGAACACTGAAGCTTTCTTT.

This clonotype was counted a few times. The chain recombines TRBV5-1 with TRBJ2-1, with D uncertain. CDR1 and CDR2 from the germline V gene are SGHRS and YFSETQ. Trimming removed 0 bases from V and 0 bases from J, with 13 bases in between. CDR3 length: 17 residues. CDR3 region: CASSLDPSRSSYNEQFF. CDR3 in DNA: TGCGCCAGCAGCTTGGACCCATCTAGGAGCTCCTACAATGAGCAGTTCTTC.

There are many counts of this clonotype. This rearrangement joins TRBV7-2 to TRBJ2-2, with D hard to call. Trimming stripped 1 base from V and 5 bases from J, with 5 bases between. The germline gives CDR1 SGHTA, CDR2 FQGNSA. This CDR3 region has 13 residues. This CDR3 reads CASSLERTGELFF. Here the CDR3 DNA reads TGTGCCAGCAGCTTAGAGAGGACCGGGGAGCTGTTTTTT. The variable domain in full, with the rest retrieved from reference TRBV7-2 and TRBJ2-2, is GAGVSQSPSNKVTEKGKDVELRCDPISGHTALYWYRQSLGQGLEFLIYFQGNSAPDKSGLPSDRFSAERTGGSVSTLTIQRTQQEDSAVYLCASSLERTGELFFGEGSRLTVL.

In its sample, this clonotype was seen a few times. J is TRBJ1-6 and V is TRBV20-1; TRBD1 is a possible D gene (5 bases). CDR1 and CDR2 from the germline V gene are DFQATT and SNEGSKA (reference sequence). The length of the CDR3 is 15 residues. V was clipped by 0 bases and J by 9 bases, with 15 bases between them. In DNA, the CDR3 is TGCAGTGCTAGAGATGGGGCAGAGACGACTTCACCCCTCCACTTT. This gives the protein CSARDGAETTSPLHF.

This clonotype was counted at least ten times. This chain joins TRBV15 and TRBJ1-6, with D unresolved. The ends were cut back, 6 bases at V and 4 bases at J, with 13 bases in the middle. CDR3 size: 15 residues. Germline V gene lookup returns CDR1 LNHNV and CDR2 YYDKDF (reference sequence). CDR3 coding DNA: TGTGCCACCAGAGAAAGGTCGCAGTATAATTCACCCCTCCACTTT. Translated, it gives CATRERSQYNSPLHF.

This clonotype was seen a handful of times. The rearrangement uses TRBV6-1 and TRBJ2-7; 10 bases match TRBD1. V shed 6 bases and J 3 bases; nucleotides not matched to a gene: 11. The CDR3 is 16 amino acids. From germline, CDR1 is MNHNS and CDR2 SASEGT. The CDR3: CASRHTGTGVFYEQYF. CDR3 bases: TGTGCCAGCAGACATACCGGGACAGGGGTATTCTACGAGCAGTACTTC.

V is TRBV6-2 or TRBV6-3 and J is TRBJ2-1; a possible D gene is TRBD1 (6 bases). The V gene's germline CDR1 is MNHEY and CDR2 SVGEGT. Deletions cut 10 bases from V and 6 bases from J, with 16 bases between. This CDR3 comprises 13 residues. The CDR3: CATRNRASNEQFF. The DNA of the CDR3 is TGTGCCACCAGAAACAGGGCATCCAATGAGCAGTTCTTC.

This chain joins TRBV5-1 and TRBJ1-5; tentative D call: TRBD1 (6 bases). The V gene's germline CDR1 is SGHRS and CDR2 YFSETQ. The CDR3 sequence is 14 residues long. V was trimmed by 3 bases and J by 5 bases, leaving 12 bases between them. The CDR3 sequence: CASSSDSLHQPQHF. The CDR3 DNA is TGCGCCAGCAGCTCGGACAGCCTACATCAGCCCCAGCATTTT. The whole variable domain, remainder taken from reference TRBV5-1 and TRBJ1-5, is KAGVTQTPRYLIKTRGQQVTLSCSPISGHRSVSWYQQTPGQGLQFLFEYFSETQRNKGNFPGRFSGRQFSNSRSEMNVSTLELGDSALYLCASSSDSLHQPQHFGDGTRLSIL.

This rearrangement joins TRBV7-2 to TRBJ2-4; 9 bases fit TRBD2. The germline gives CDR1 SGHTA, CDR2 FQGNSA. There are 14 residues in the CDR3. J was trimmed by 8 bases and V by 1 base; bases with no gene match: 3. The chain's CDR3 is CASSLVLAGYIQYF. CDR3 DNA: TGTGCCAGCAGCTTAGTTCTAGCGGGGTACATTCAGTACTTC. Variable domain in full (rest from reference TRBV7-2 and TRBJ2-4): GAGVSQSPSNKVTEKGKDVELRCDPISGHTALYWYRQSLGQGLEFLIYFQGNSAPDKSGLPSDRFSAERTGGSVSTLTIQRTQQEDSAVYLCASSLVLAGYIQYFGAGTRLSVL.

The gene calls are TRBV20-1 and TRBJ2-7; TRBD1 matches 8 bases. V dropped 3 bases and J dropped 3; count of bases not matched to a gene: 7. Germline loops: CDR1 DFQATT, CDR2 SNEGSKA (reference sequence). The CDR3 has 14 amino acids. The CDR3 sequence: CSASRDRNSYEQYV. CDR3 nucleotide sequence: TGCAGTGCTAGCCGGGACAGGAATAGCTACGAGCAGTACGTC.

The J gene is TRBJ2-7, the V gene TRBV2; D remains ambiguous. V shed 3 bases and J shed 3 bases, with 15 bases lying between them. CDR1 is SNHLY and CDR2 is FYNNEI in the germline V gene. CDR3 length: 15 residues. The CDR3 spells CASSDPPPLGYEQYV. CDR3 bases: TGTGCCAGCAGTGACCCGCCCCCCCTGGGCTACGAGCAGTACGTC.

This clonotype was counted a few times. The genes are TRBV5-1 and TRBJ2-3; 9 bases fit TRBD2. The junction had 8 bases not matched to a gene; V was cut back by 4 bases and J by 2 bases. CDR3 size: 16 residues. Germline loops: CDR1 SGHRS, CDR2 YFSETQ. CDR3 loop: CASSQTGTSITDTQYF. The CDR3 DNA sequence: TGCGCCAGCAGCCAGACCGGGACTAGCATCACAGATACGCAGTATTTT.

CDR3 sequence: CASSQDGVRAEQFF. The CDR3 DNA reads as TGCGCCAGCAGCCAAGATGGCGTCAGGGCTGAGCAGTTCTTC. The gene calls are TRBV4-1 and TRBJ2-1, with D possibly TRBD1 on 5 matching bases. Germline-derived CDR1 and CDR2 are MGHRA and YSYEKL. The V gene lost 0 bases and the J gene lost 9 bases, with 12 bases spanning the gap. This CDR3 has 14 residues.

The chain recombines TRBV6-5 with TRBJ1-1; D possibly corresponds to TRBD1 (5 bases). V lost 6 bases to trimming and J lost 3 bases, with 14 bases between them. The CDR3 has 14 residues. Germline V gene lookup returns CDR1 MNHEY and CDR2 SVGAGI. CDR3 loop: CASSQLGVHTEAFF. CDR3 in DNA: TGTGCCAGCAGCCAACTGGGGGTGCACACTGAAGCTTTCTTT.

This chain links TRBV28 with TRBJ2-7, with D possibly matching TRBD1 (5 bases). V dropped 3 bases and J dropped 3 bases, with 9 bases sitting between them. From germline, CDR1 is MDHEN and CDR2 SYDVKM. CDR3 length: 13 amino acids. The CDR3 loop is CASSLTERYEQYF. CDR3 DNA: TGTGCCAGCAGTTTGACAGAGCGCTACGAGCAGTACTTC.

J is TRBJ2-7 and V is TRBV18; 8 bases match TRBD1. The V and J ends lost 3 bases and 4 bases, in that order; junction bases with no gene match: 8. Germline V gives CDR1 KGHSH, CDR2 LQKENI. The CDR3 is 15 amino acids. The CDR3 bases are TGTGCCAGCTCACCCTCCCCCGGACAGGGTTACGAGCAGTACGTC. Translation: CASSPSPGQGYEQYV.

The chain uses TRBV20-1 and TRBJ2-3; possibly TRBD1 or TRBD2 for D (6 bases each). Germline lookup yields CDR1 DFQATT and CDR2 SNEGSKA (reference sequence). This CDR3 spans 14 amino acids. CDR3 coding DNA: TGCAGCGGCGGGGCAGGGGATGGGACAGATACGCAGTATTTT. Translated: CSGGAGDGTDTQYF.

Concerning this clonotype: The junction shows a germline mismatch at one end, possibly a read error. V usage is TRBV5-1 and J usage is TRBJ1-1; D might be TRBD1 (5 bases). Germline V CDR1 and CDR2: SGHRS, YFSETQ. CDR3 size: 14 residues. CDR3 nucleotide sequence: TGCGCCAGCAGCTTGGGCGGGGGGTCCACTGAAGCTTTATTT. It encodes CASSLGGGSTEALF.